This is a list of T cell receptor beta chains from one sample in a study of shared clonotypes between healthy human individuals. The assay was immunoSEQ multiplex PCR, and TCRdb's table has in-frame clones only and misses some. This repertoire shows approximately 2.1 million clones, over 85% found once; its top ten account for 0.39%. The specimen was naive CD4+ T cells from PBMCs. These receptors were taken from a man between 18 and 29 years old in good health. Some clones in this sample may be carry-over from other donors' samples. Each CDR3 is given without its conserved first and last residue.

v_call	j_call	cdr3_aa
TRBV9	TRBJ1-2	ASSVDSFALKYGYT
TRBV4-3	TRBJ2-2	ASSQGIRQTNTGELF
TRBV30	TRBJ1-2	AWSVFATGGAGYT
TRBV19	TRBJ2-2	ASSIDGLGWGTGELF
TRBV5-4	TRBJ2-1	ASSAGTGYNEQF
TRBV7-2	TRBJ1-1	ASSLGGGYTEAF
TRBV28	TRBJ1-5	ASSSGTLYSNQPQH
TRBV30	TRBJ2-7	AWSNGADYEQY
TRBV30	TRBJ2-6	AMPQGSSGANVLT
TRBV7-6	TRBJ1-3	ASSLSTGGEDSGNTIY
TRBV27	TRBJ2-7	ASRQGGKSYEQY
TRBV10-3	TRBJ2-5	AISESWGGQETQY
TRBV5-1	TRBJ2-4	ASSLAGSIGNIQY
TRBV6-6	TRBJ1-5	ASSPNRGGNQPQH
TRBV4-1	TRBJ2-5	ASSPGQGVQETQY
TRBV14	TRBJ2-1	ASSQTGGQGFWGQF
TRBV2	TRBJ1-3	ASSALAGLAGNTIY
TRBV6-5	TRBJ1-1	ASCQNTEAF
TRBV5-1	TRBJ2-1	ASSLEPSGSGINEQF
TRBV5-4	TRBJ2-7	ASSTSTSGGYEQY
TRBV5-1	TRBJ2-2	ASSSLATANTGELF
TRBV5-1	TRBJ1-1	ASSSRQGPPEAF
TRBV5-6	-	ASSLVRGNSYEQY
TRBV11-2	TRBJ2-1	ASSLDHGTGDEQF
TRBV11-2	TRBJ1-2	ATSGGFDYGYT
TRBV28	TRBJ1-6	ASSSGQGNSPLH
TRBV2	TRBJ1-1	ASSDGVRAF
TRBV29-1	TRBJ2-5	SVEAGGLGETQY
TRBV2	TRBJ1-1	ASSYRQTGSEAF
TRBV5-4	TRBJ2-2	ASSLRVVSGSSGELF
TRBV5-1	TRBJ2-5	ASSSGSRGETQY
TRBV30	TRBJ1-6	AWSVTRGHSPLH